Below, 12 T cell receptor beta chains from the same sample are listed, as sequenced in a study of blood T cell repertoires in COVID-19. TCRdb's table, derived via immunoSEQ multiplex PCR, lists solely in-frame clones and lacks some. This table holds 450,000 or so clones, 85% to 90% found once. The sequenced sample consisted of peripheral blood. These receptors were taken from a man younger than 30 with COVID-19, enrolled during active disease.

To note about this clone: Other DNA sequences in the same sample also yield this CDR3. The DNA of the CDR3 is TGTGCCAGCAGCTCTAGCGGGAGCTCCTACGAGCAGTACTTC. It is translated as CASSSSGSSYEQYF. The chain couples TRBV5-4 to TRBJ2-7, with TRBD2 matching 10 bases. CDR3 length equals 14 residues. The ends lost 3 bases at V and 0 bases at J; junction bases unmatched: 0. CDR1 and CDR2 from the germline V gene are SGHNT and YYREEE (reference sequence).

This clone was recorded once. The V and J genes are TRBV7-2 and TRBJ2-7; 7 bases are shared with TRBD1. Trimming at V came to 6 bases and at J to 2 bases, leaving 7 bases not matched to a gene. The CDR3 sequence is 14 residues long. Per germline, CDR1 SGHTA and CDR2 FQGNSA. CDR3 region: CASRKTGAPYEQYF. As DNA, the CDR3 is TGTGCCAGCAGGAAAACAGGGGCTCCCTACGAGCAGTACTTC. The full variable domain, its missing parts supplied by reference TRBV7-2 and TRBJ2-7, is GAGVSQSPSNKVTEKGKDVELRCDPISGHTALYWYRQSLGQGLEFLIYFQGNSAPDKSGLPSDRFSAERTGGSVSTLTIQRTQQEDSAVYLCASRKTGAPYEQYFGPGTRLTVT.

This sequence joins TRBV18 and TRBJ1-5, with TRBD1 matching over 9 bases. The CDR3 has 15 amino acids. V shed 3 bases and J 7 bases; nucleotides not matched to a gene: 7. Germline V gene data show CDR1 as KGHSH and CDR2 as LQKENI. The CDR3 DNA reads as TGTGCCAGCTCACCGGCCGGGACAGGGAAGCAGCCCCAGCATTTT. It specifies CASSPAGTGKQPQHF.

The J gene is TRBJ1-6, the V gene TRBV5-1; TRBD1 aligns across 7 bases. The CDR3 has 15 residues. Germline V gives CDR1 SGHRS, CDR2 YFSETQ. Trimming took 1 base from V and 6 from J; bases not matched to a gene: 4. In DNA form, the CDR3 reads TGCGCCAGCAGCTTGTCAGGGGGTGCTAATTCACCCCTCCACTTT. This translates into CASSLSGGANSPLHF.

This clone was detected once. The genes are TRBV7-8 and TRBJ2-1, with D tentatively TRBD1 (6 bases). V lost 1 base to trimming and J lost 8 bases, with 15 bases between them. Germline CDR1 reads SGHVS; CDR2 reads FQNEAQ. There are 15 residues in the CDR3. The CDR3 loop is CASSLEGRGMDEQFF. CDR3 bases: TGTGCCAGCAGCTTAGAGGGCAGGGGCATGGATGAGCAGTTCTTC.

V and J are TRBV19 and TRBJ2-1; no definite D call. The CDR3 sequence is 16 residues long. Germline CDR1 LNHDA, CDR2 SQIVND (reference sequence). Trimming shortened V by 2 bases and J by 0 bases, and 11 bases separated the two germline ends. Here the CDR3 reads CASSITIQVSYNEQFF. The CDR3 nucleotides are TGTGCCAGTAGTATAACTATTCAAGTCTCCTACAATGAGCAGTTCTTC.

V usage is TRBV6-5 and J usage is TRBJ2-7, with TRBD2 matching over 9 bases. The CDR3 length is 12 residues. The V segment lost 8 bases and the J segment 3 bases; nucleotides outside the gene matches: 2. CDR1 is MNHEY and CDR2 is SVGAGI in the germline V gene. Here the CDR3 DNA reads TGTGCCAGCGGGACTAGCATCTACGAGCAGTACTTC. Amino acids: CASGTSIYEQYF.

V and J are TRBV18 and TRBJ1-5; TRBD1 matches at 7 bases. Germline loops: CDR1 KGHSH, CDR2 LQKENI. Trimming took 3 bases from V and 8 from J; bases not matched to a gene: 4. The CDR3 has 13 amino acids. CDR3 nucleotide sequence: TGTGCCAGCTCACCTGACACAGGGGAGCCCCAGCATTTT. Encoded protein: CASSPDTGEPQHF.

This clone was found once. J is TRBJ2-5 and V is TRBV11-1, with D tentatively TRBD1 (5 bases). The germline V gene encodes CDR1 SGHAT and CDR2 FQDESV (reference sequence). V dropped 5 bases and J dropped 5 bases, with 18 bases sitting between them. The CDR3 covers 15 residues. CDR3 DNA: TGTGCCAGCAGCCTACTTCAGGGTGTTTGGGAGACCCAGTACTTC. Residues: CASSLLQGVWETQYF.

The gene calls are TRBV19 and TRBJ1-2; D is possibly TRBD1 (5 bases). CDR1 is LNHDA, CDR2 SQIVND, per germline (reference sequence). The germline V and J ends were trimmed by 4 bases and 6 bases, with 12 bases remaining between them. The CDR3 runs to 13 residues. The DNA for the CDR3 is TGTGCCAGTAGTAGGTTAGGGGAGGATGGCTACACCTTC. As protein: CASSRLGEDGYTF. Combining the CDR3 with reference TRBV19 and TRBJ1-2 gives the whole variable domain DGGITQSPKYLFRKEGQNVTLSCEQNLNHDAMYWYRQDPGQGLRLIYYSQIVNDFQKGDIAEGYSVSREKKESFPLTVTSAQKNPTAFYLCASSRLGEDGYTFGSGTRLTVV.

The V gene is TRBV11-3, the J gene TRBJ2-2; D is uncertain. Germline V gene data show CDR1 as SGHNT and CDR2 as YENEEA. The CDR3 covers 13 residues. Deletions cut 2 bases from V and 2 bases from J, with 3 bases between. CDR3: CASSLLNTGELFF. CDR3 in DNA: TGTGCCAGCAGCTTACTCAACACCGGGGAGCTGTTTTTT.

The chain uses TRBV9 and TRBJ2-1; D perhaps matches TRBD1 (5 bases). Germline CDR1 SGDLS, CDR2 YYNGEE. The length of the CDR3 is 14 residues. V was pared by 0 bases and J by 8 bases, with 12 bases between. The CDR3 is CASSVGHPRDEQFF. The CDR3 DNA reads as TGTGCCAGCAGCGTAGGTCACCCCAGGGATGAGCAGTTCTTC.